These T cell receptor beta chains were read from a single sample in a study of monozygotic twins with inflammatory bowel disease. TCRdb re-called the 5' RACE reads; one entry per CDR3 protein, DNA not given. The sample has around 450,000 distinct CDR3 sequences. The sequencing input was blood. These receptors all stem from a human donor with ulcerative colitis or Crohn's disease, or a healthy co-twin of an affected twin (not recorded which). The CDR3 runs from the conserved cysteine through the conserved F or W.

J gene	V gene	CDR3 protein
TRBJ2-2	TRBV12-3/TRBV12-4	CASSWRGTGANTGELFF
TRBJ1-3	TRBV18	CASSRGVEDTIYF
TRBJ1-2	TRBV20-1	CSATPGTREGYGYTF
TRBJ2-3	TRBV5-1	CASSGGNADTQYF
TRBJ2-2	TRBV12-3/TRBV12-4	CASTSFGQGNTGELFF
TRBJ1-2	TRBV6-5	CASRYAQTYGYTF
TRBJ2-7	TRBV11-2	CASSLWGGRSYEQYF
TRBJ2-5	TRBV5-1	CASSIAGTGGQETQYF
TRBJ2-5	TRBV29-1	CSVGLLARQETQYF
TRBJ2-3	TRBV19	CASSPLAGPESTQYF
TRBJ1-5	TRBV7-2	CASSLIGRREANQPQHF
TRBJ1-2	TRBV5-1	CASSPEAEMLLYGYTF
TRBJ1-1	TRBV12-3/TRBV12-4	CASSFGGNTEAFF
TRBJ2-7	TRBV7-2	CASSWSAGLSPREQYF
TRBJ2-7	TRBV28	CASTPRQGGFYEQYF
TRBJ1-1	TRBV24-1	CATRVLNTEAFF
TRBJ2-1	TRBV11-2	CASSQTSGGVEQFF
TRBJ1-1	TRBV6-6	CASRYLDTEAFF
TRBJ1-4	TRBV20-1	CSIHRGGNEKLFF